The 25 T cell receptor beta chains below were found in one sample sequenced in a study of human T cells and chemical hapten exposure. TCRdb called the RACE reads again in MiXCR, with one record for every CDR3 protein. The data show 35,000 to 45,000 distinct CDR3 sequences, approximately 9% seen once. Time point given: patch test 2, 6 weeks after DPC sensitization. Treatment in this sample: therapeutic diphenylcyclopropenone sensitization with weekly scalp DPC. The sample in question was whole blood, obtained in connection with sensitization to the hapten diphenylcyclopropenone (DPC). The source is a woman aged 40 to 49 with alopecia areata. Some clones in this sample may be carry-over from other donors' samples.

In its sample, this clonotype was seen many times. One end of the junction is discordant with germline, which a read error may explain. This chain uses TRBV20-1 with TRBJ1-3, with D possibly matching TRBD1 (5 bases). Per germline, CDR1 DFQATT and CDR2 SNEGSKA (reference sequence). The CDR3 is 14 residues long. CDR3 nucleotides: TGCAGTGCCAGAGACCAGGGACCTGGAAACACCATATATTTT. Translated, it gives CSARDQGPGNTIYF.

This clonotype was recorded many times. V and J are TRBV6-1 and TRBJ2-7, with D perhaps TRBD1 (5 bases). This CDR3 has 14 amino acids. Germline V gives CDR1 MNHNS, CDR2 SASEGT. Trimming pared 1 base from V and 3 bases from J, leaving 10 bases between. Here the CDR3 reads CASSEEQAVYEQYF. CDR3 nucleotide sequence: TGTGCCAGCAGTGAAGAACAGGCGGTCTACGAGCAGTACTTC.

This clonotype was counted many times. V gene TRBV6-2 or TRBV6-3 combines with J gene TRBJ2-2; TRBD2 matches 14 bases. This CDR3 comprises 18 residues. Trimming cost V 6 bases and J 0 bases; bases outside gene matches: 6. Germline V gene sequence: CDR1 MNHEY, CDR2 SVGEGT. CDR3 in DNA: TGTGCCAGCAGGCGGATGGGACTAGCGGGGGCGAACACCGGGGAGCTGTTTTTT. Protein: CASRRMGLAGANTGELFF.

This clonotype was recorded many times. The V gene is TRBV6-1, the J gene TRBJ1-4; D not certain. The CDR3 loop spans 12 amino acids. V was cut by 7 bases and J by 8 bases, with 11 bases left in between. The germline V gene has CDR1 MNHNS and CDR2 SASEGT. The CDR3 nucleotides are TGTGCCAGCAAAGCAGTCCGGGAAAAACTGTTTTTT. This gives the protein CASKAVREKLFF.

This clonotype was picked up a small number of times. V is TRBV11-2 and J is TRBJ2-5, with a possible D match to TRBD1 (6 bases). V was clipped by 1 base and J by 4 bases, with 10 bases between them. Per the germline V gene, CDR1 is SGHAT and CDR2 is FQNNGV. The CDR3 is made up of 14 amino acids. CDR3 DNA: TGTGCCAGCAGCTTAGGGACAGCCCCAGAGACCCAGTACTTC. It is translated as CASSLGTAPETQYF. Variable domain in full (rest from reference TRBV11-2 and TRBJ2-5): EAGVAQSPRYKIIEKRQSVAFWCNPISGHATLYWYQQILGQGPKLLIQFQNNGVVDDSQLPKDRFSAERLKGVDSTLKIQPAKLEDSAVYLCASSLGTAPETQYFGPGTRLLVL.

This clonotype was counted a few times. V usage is TRBV5-8 and J usage is TRBJ2-1, with 9 bases that match TRBD1. The CDR3 has 16 amino acids. Trimming cost V 1 base and J 3 bases; bases outside gene matches: 5. In germline, CDR1 is SGHTS, CDR2 YDEGEE. This chain's CDR3 is CASSLTGTGFYNEQFF. The CDR3 bases are TGTGCCAGCAGCTTGACCGGGACAGGGTTCTACAATGAGCAGTTCTTC. Full variable domain (missing parts from reference TRBV5-8 and TRBJ2-1): EAGVTQSPTHLIKTRGQQATLRCSPISGHTSVYWYQQALGLGLQFLLWYDEGEERNRGNFPPRFSGRQFPNYSSELNVNALELEDSALYLCASSLTGTGFYNEQFFGPGTRLTVL.

Ten or more counts support this clonotype. V and J are TRBV6-5 and TRBJ1-1; 9 positions match TRBD1. The V and J ends lost 0 bases and 4 bases, in that order; junction bases with no gene match: 9. The CDR3 has 17 amino acids. Germline V gene data show CDR1 as MNHEY and CDR2 as SVGAGI. In nucleotides, the CDR3 is TGTGCCAGCAGTTACTCAATCGCGACAGGGGGGTTCACTGAAGCTTTCTTT. This translates into CASSYSIATGGFTEAFF.

There are many counts of this clonotype. The chain recombines TRBV9 with TRBJ2-7; possibly TRBD1 for D (5 bases). The CDR3 runs 16 residues. Trimming shortened V by 0 bases and J by 0 bases, and 13 bases separated the two germline ends. The germline V gene encodes CDR1 SGDLS and CDR2 YYNGEE. Here the CDR3 reads CASSVATTANSYEQYF. DNA for the CDR3: TGTGCCAGCAGCGTAGCTACGACAGCAAACTCCTACGAGCAGTACTTC.

This clonotype was recorded many times. CDR3 loop: CASSLYPDSRGSYGYTF. CDR3 DNA: TGTGCCAGCAGCTTATACCCGGACTCAAGGGGGTCCTATGGCTACACCTTC. J is TRBJ1-2 and V is TRBV7-3, with TRBD1 as a possible D gene (6 bases). V lost 2 bases, J lost 4 bases, and 20 bases lay in between. The CDR3 covers 17 residues. CDR1 is SGHTA and CDR2 is FQGTGA in the germline V gene.

Details on this clonotype: A much larger clone is a single base away; this may be a read error. The genes are TRBV19 and TRBJ1-2, with D possibly matching TRBD1 (5 bases). This CDR3 has 13 amino acids. The germline gives CDR1 LNHDA, CDR2 SQIVND (reference sequence). V gave up 4 bases and J gave up 8 bases, with 14 bases separating them. CDR3 sequence reads: CASSSVARGGYTF. The CDR3 coding sequence is TGTGCCAGTAGTAGTGTGGCCCGGGGCGGCTACACCTTC.

This clonotype was counted many times. The V gene is TRBV12-3 or TRBV12-4, the J gene TRBJ1-5; D is ambiguous. Trimming removed 0 bases from V and 2 bases from J, with 5 bases in between. CDR3 length: 14 residues. The CDR3 DNA reads as TGTGCCAGCAGTTTAGCCGAGGGCAATCAGCCCCAGCATTTT. Translating it yields CASSLAEGNQPQHF.

This clonotype was seen many times. The chain couples TRBV6-6 to TRBJ2-1, with D possibly matching TRBD2 (6 bases). The V end was cut by 5 bases, the J end by 6 bases, with 20 bases between. The CDR3 is 16 residues long. Germline lookup yields CDR1 MNHNY and CDR2 SVGAGI (reference sequence). The CDR3 DNA reads as TGTGCCAGCAGTACGCGGCGGGGTTTGGCCACCAATGAGCAGTTCTTC. It codes for CASSTRRGLATNEQFF.

This clonotype was seen at least ten times. CDR3 bases: TGTGCCAGCAGTCGCACCCCAGGGGGCAGGGGTTCACCCCTCCACTTT. It specifies CASSRTPGGRGSPLHF. This chain links TRBV6-5 with TRBJ1-6; 8 bases are a match to TRBD1. The CDR3 extends over 16 amino acids. Germline V gene lookup returns CDR1 MNHEY and CDR2 SVGAGI. The junction had 12 bases not matched to a gene; V was cut back by 5 bases and J by 9 bases.

This clonotype showed up many times. The chain couples TRBV5-1 to TRBJ2-2; D uncertain. V lost 4 bases and J 1 base, leaving 11 bases between the germline ends. The germline CDR1 and CDR2 sequences are SGHRS and YFSETQ. The length of the CDR3 is 15 residues. The CDR3 reads CASSEVVGNTGELFF. The CDR3 DNA is TGCGCCAGCAGCGAGGTGGTTGGGAACACCGGGGAGCTGTTTTTT.

This clonotype has a count of ten or more. The chain recombines TRBV3-1 with TRBJ1-5; TRBD1 is a possible D gene (5 bases). Trimming removed 4 bases at V and 3 bases at J, with 10 bases between. The germline V gene has CDR1 LGHDT and CDR2 YNNKEL (reference sequence). This CDR3 region has 14 residues. CDR3 loop: CASSRPGFNQPQHF. The CDR3 DNA follows: TGTGCCAGCAGCCGCCCAGGGTTCAATCAGCCCCAGCATTTT.

This clonotype was found a few times. The V gene is TRBV15, the J gene TRBJ1-5; D not certain. The germline V and J ends were trimmed by 1 base and 3 bases, with 10 bases remaining between them. The CDR3 consists of 15 residues. Germline V lookup: CDR1 LNHNV, CDR2 YYDKDF (reference sequence). The CDR3 protein is CATSRVFPDNQPQHF. For the CDR3, the DNA is TGTGCCACCAGCAGAGTATTTCCAGACAATCAGCCCCAGCATTTT.

This clonotype has a count of ten or more. The rearrangement joins TRBV7-9 to TRBJ2-2; the D is unclear. Deletions cut 7 bases from V and 2 bases from J, with 8 bases between. Germline V gives CDR1 SEHNR, CDR2 FQNEAQ (reference sequence). This CDR3 has 13 residues. The CDR3 protein is CASISPNTGELFF. As DNA, the CDR3 is TGTGCCAGCATTTCCCCAAACACCGGGGAGCTGTTTTTT.

This clonotype was seen repeatedly, ten times or more. This sequence joins TRBV6-2 or TRBV6-3 and TRBJ1-5; 7 positions match TRBD1. The J segment lost 7 bases and the V segment lost 5 bases, leaving 11 bases of the junction unmatched. Germline-derived CDR1 and CDR2 are MNHEY and SVGEGT. The CDR3 loop spans 15 amino acids. DNA of the CDR3: TGTGCCAGCAGTGCCACAGGGGAGGGGAACCAGCCCCAGCATTTT. Protein product: CASSATGEGNQPQHF.

This clonotype was recorded at least ten times. This chain joins TRBV11-3 and TRBJ1-1; no clear D. Between the trimmed V and J ends, which lost 5 bases and 0 bases, there was a span of 7 bases. The length of the CDR3 is 13 residues. CDR1 is SGHNT and CDR2 is YENEEA in the germline V gene. The CDR3 sequence: CASSENLNTEAFF. CDR3 in DNA: TGTGCCAGCAGCGAAAACCTGAACACTGAAGCTTTCTTT.

This clonotype appeared many times. This sequence joins TRBV20-1 and TRBJ1-6; D is perhaps TRBD1 (6 bases). This CDR3 region has 15 residues. V lost 6 bases to trimming and J lost 3 bases, with 15 bases between them. CDR1 is DFQATT, CDR2 SNEGSKA, per germline (reference sequence). The CDR3 nucleotides read TGCAGTGCGCCTAGGGGGGACTACTATAATTCACCCCTCCACTTT. This sequence encodes CSAPRGDYYNSPLHF.

In this sample, this clonotype turned up many times. V is TRBV13 and J is TRBJ1-5; possibly TRBD1 for D (5 bases). Trimming stripped 8 bases from V and 2 bases from J, with 10 bases between. Germline loops: CDR1 PRHDT, CDR2 FYEKMQ (reference sequence). This CDR3 spans 13 amino acids. The chain's CDR3 is CASPGLGNQPQHF. CDR3 nucleotide sequence: TGTGCCAGCCCAGGGTTGGGCAATCAGCCCCAGCATTTT.

This clonotype was found many times. This chain's CDR3 is CASSYEGENTEAFF. The CDR3 DNA follows: TGTGCCAGCAGTTACGAGGGGGAGAACACTGAAGCTTTCTTT. V is TRBV6-2 or TRBV6-3 and J is TRBJ1-1, with D possibly being TRBD1 (6 bases). Germline V lookup: CDR1 MNHEY, CDR2 SVGEGT. Trimming removed 2 bases at V and 1 base at J, with 8 bases between. This CDR3 is built from 14 residues.

The rearrangement joins TRBV14 to TRBJ2-3; no reliable D call. CDR3 length: 15 amino acids. The germline V gene has CDR1 SGHDN and CDR2 FVKESK. Trimming removed 1 base from V and 4 bases from J, with 12 bases in between. CDR3 sequence (DNA): TGTGCCAGCAGCCAAGTGGGGTACTCCCCAGATACGCAGTATTTT. As protein: CASSQVGYSPDTQYF.

This clonotype was seen at least ten times. The chain uses TRBV7-2 and TRBJ1-2; D perhaps matches TRBD1 (5 bases). Germline CDR1 reads SGHTA; CDR2 reads FQGNSA. The CDR3 is 13 amino acids. V lost 7 bases and J lost 1, with 10 bases in between. CDR3 DNA sequence: TGTGCCAGCACTGGACAAATTAACTATGGCTACACCTTC. Translated: CASTGQINYGYTF.

The CDR3 DNA sequence: TGTGCCTGGAGTGTAGGTCGAGCTTTCAATCAGCCCCAGCATTTT. Protein product: CAWSVGRAFNQPQHF. The chain recombines TRBV30 with TRBJ1-5; D is ambiguous. The V end was cut by 0 bases, the J end by 3 bases, with 12 bases between. The CDR3 totals 15 residues. Germline CDR1 and CDR2: GTSNPN and SVGIG (reference sequence). Looking up the rest from reference TRBV30 and TRBJ1-5 gives the full variable domain: SQTIHQWPATLVQPVGSPLSLECTVEGTSNPNLYWYRQAAGRGLQLLFYSVGIGQISSEVPQNLSASRPQDRQFILSSKKLLLSDSGFYLCAWSVGRAFNQPQHFGDGTRLSIL.